A single sample is the source of the 28 T cell receptor beta chains below, sequenced in a study of cytomegalovirus exposure and HLA in healthy donors. The PCR had 60 Vbeta and 13 Jbeta primers. The protocol was immunoSEQ multiplex PCR, while the TCRdb copy is restricted to in-frame clones and leaves out a portion. The repertoire holds about 110,000 clones, with around 86% as singletons. The sequencing input was PBMCs. These receptors were collected from a woman between 25 and 40 years old in good health and CMV-seronegative.

The chain joins TRBV10-3 to TRBJ2-7; a weak D match, TRBD1 (5 bases). Trimming pared 11 bases from V and 3 bases from J, leaving 23 bases between. The CDR3 covers 15 residues. CDR1 and CDR2 from the germline V gene are ENHRY and SYGVKD. The CDR3 sequence is CAATTTASTSYEQYF. The DNA for the CDR3 is TGTGCCGCCACCACGACAGCTTCTACAAGCTACGAGCAGTACTTC.

This rearrangement joins TRBV6-5 to TRBJ2-7; 7 positions match TRBD2. V shed 5 bases, J shed 2 bases, and the junction held 9 bases outside the gene matches. Germline CDR1 reads MNHEY; CDR2 reads SVGAGI. The CDR3 extends over 15 amino acids. Here the CDR3 reads CASSRTDGGTYEQYF. Written as DNA, the CDR3 is TGTGCCAGCAGTAGGACGGACGGGGGGACCTACGAGCAGTACTTC.

J is TRBJ2-3 and V is TRBV27; 9 bases agree with TRBD2. This CDR3 has 16 residues. J was trimmed by 6 bases and V by 4 bases; bases with no gene match: 11. Germline values: CDR1 MNHEY, CDR2 SMNVEV (reference sequence). CDR3 in amino acids: CASSYLAGSGTDTQYF. CDR3 bases: TGTGCCAGCAGTTACCTAGCGGGGAGTGGGACGGATACGCAGTATTTT.

V and J are TRBV19 and TRBJ2-3; a possible D gene is TRBD2 (6 bases). The germline V gene encodes CDR1 LNHDA and CDR2 SQIVND (reference sequence). V was clipped by 11 bases and J by 9 bases, with 21 bases between them. The CDR3 loop spans 13 amino acids. CDR3 protein: CASGSGEEGTQYF. Written as DNA, the CDR3 is TGTGCCTCCGGGTCGGGGGAGGAGGGGACGCAGTATTTT.

V usage is TRBV10-1 and J usage is TRBJ2-7; 8 nucleotides align to TRBD2. The CDR3 consists of 16 residues. Germline CDR1 is WNHNN and CDR2 is SYGVQD (reference sequence). V shed 3 bases, J shed 2 bases, and the junction held 9 bases outside the gene matches. The CDR3 DNA follows: TGCGCCAGCAGTGAATTTCGTGCGGGAGGAACCTACGAGCAGTACTTC. Amino acid sequence: CASSEFRAGGTYEQYF.

The chain joins TRBV9 to TRBJ2-5; D remains ambiguous. Trimming cost V 3 bases and J 5 bases, with 11 bases left between them. Germline V lookup: CDR1 SGDLS, CDR2 YYNGEE. This CDR3 spans 13 amino acids. CDR3 sequence reads: CASSEPFSETQYF. CDR3 in DNA: TGTGCCAGCAGCGAGCCCTTTTCGGAGACCCAGTACTTC.

The table lists this clone with a few counts. J is TRBJ1-1 and V is TRBV10-3; maybe TRBD1 (5 bases). This CDR3 region has 12 residues. CDR1 is ENHRY, CDR2 SYGVKD, per germline. The V gene lost 10 bases and the J gene lost 6 bases, with 15 bases spanning the gap. In DNA, the CDR3 is TGTGCCACCCGTGAAGGGGAGGCTGAAGCTTTCTTT. It translates to CATREGEAEAFF.

This rearrangement joins TRBV7-9 to TRBJ1-5; TRBD1 matches 8 bases. Germline CDR1 reads SEHNR; CDR2 reads FQNEAQ (reference sequence). Losses at the gene ends were 5 bases for V and 5 bases for J; bases not matched to a gene: 5. CDR3 length: 14 residues. The CDR3 sequence is CASSPVDRDQPQHF. The CDR3 nucleotides are TGTGCCAGCAGCCCGGTGGACAGGGATCAGCCCCAGCATTTT.

The genes are TRBV29-1 and TRBJ2-7; 8 nucleotides line up with TRBD2. V gave up 4 bases and J gave up 2 bases; unmatched junction bases: 37. There are 24 residues in the CDR3. Per germline, CDR1 SQVTM and CDR2 ANQGSEA. CDR3 coding DNA: TGCAGCGTTGCCGTCCCGACTAGCGTGAGGGCGTCAAAATCCTACGTATACAATACCTACGAGCAGTACTTC. The encoded protein is CSVAVPTSVRASKSYVYNTYEQYF.

The rearrangement links TRBV25-1 to TRBJ1-1; D remains unclear. The V gene's germline CDR1 is MGHDK and CDR2 SYGVNS. Trimming left V 4 bases short and J 8 bases short, with 17 bases between. There are 14 residues in the CDR3. CDR3 DNA sequence: TGTGCCAGCAGTGTCCTGGCCGGCGGTCTGGAAGCTTTCTTT. Amino acids: CASSVLAGGLEAFF.

The rearrangement uses TRBV25-1 and TRBJ1-2; 8 nucleotides match TRBD1. V lost 4 bases and J lost 6; bases outside the gene matches: 10. This CDR3 region has 15 residues. Germline CDR1 reads MGHDK; CDR2 reads SYGVNS. The CDR3 nucleotides read TGTGCCAGCAGTGGACATCGGACAGGGAGAGATGGCTACACCTTC. It codes for CASSGHRTGRDGYTF.

The rearrangement joins TRBV9 to TRBJ1-1; a weak D match, TRBD1 (5 bases). CDR3 length: 15 residues. Germline V lookup: CDR1 SGDLS, CDR2 YYNGEE. The germline V and J ends were trimmed by 0 bases and 2 bases, with 11 bases remaining between them. The CDR3 sequence: CASSVAGGPNTEAFF. The CDR3 DNA sequence: TGTGCCAGCAGCGTAGCCGGGGGACCAAACACTGAAGCTTTCTTT.

A few counts support this clone. The gene calls are TRBV7-9 and TRBJ1-4; D is undetermined. The germline gives CDR1 SEHNR, CDR2 FQNEAQ (reference sequence). The V and J ends lost 5 bases and 6 bases respectively, with 13 bases between them. There are 14 residues in the CDR3. The CDR3 region has the DNA TGTGCCAGCAGCCCACGGTCCCACTATGAAAAACTGTTTTTT. Amino acid sequence: CASSPRSHYEKLFF.

The genes are TRBV7-9 and TRBJ2-1; 7 nucleotides line up with TRBD2. The CDR3 loop spans 14 amino acids. After removal of 3 bases from V and 3 bases from J, the junction contained 2 bases not matched to a gene. Germline V gene lookup returns CDR1 SEHNR and CDR2 FQNEAQ (reference sequence). Here the CDR3 reads CASSFTSDYNEQFF. The CDR3 region has the DNA TGTGCCAGCAGCTTTACTAGCGACTACAATGAGCAGTTCTTC.

The CDR3 DNA follows: TGTGCCAGCAGCTTAGGCAGCAGGGTTACGTATTCCGGGGAGCTGTTTTTT. As protein: CASSLGSRVTYSGELFF. This chain uses TRBV11-1 with TRBJ2-2; possible D gene TRBD1, 5 bases. This CDR3 has 17 amino acids. V was trimmed by 1 base and J by 6 bases, leaving 18 bases between them. Germline assignment: CDR1 SGHAT and CDR2 FQDESV (reference sequence). Variable domain in full (rest from reference TRBV11-1 and TRBJ2-2): EAEVAQSPRYKITEKSQAVAFWCDPISGHATLYWYRQILGQGPELLVQFQDESVVDDSQLPKDRFSAERLKGVDSTLKIQPAELGDSAMYLCASSLGSRVTYSGELFFGEGSRLTVL.

The chain joins TRBV7-9 to TRBJ1-3; D not certain. The V and J ends lost 3 bases and 2 bases respectively, with 8 bases between them. Germline V gives CDR1 SEHNR, CDR2 FQNEAQ (reference sequence). There are 14 residues in the CDR3. The CDR3 loop is CASSFAQTGNTIYF. In nucleotides, the CDR3 is TGTGCCAGCAGCTTTGCCCAGACTGGAAACACCATATATTTT.

The rearrangement joins TRBV7-9 to TRBJ2-5; TRBD2 matches 7 bases. The germline V gene has CDR1 SEHNR and CDR2 FQNEAQ (reference sequence). This CDR3 contains 16 residues. Trimming cost V 0 bases and J 0 bases; bases outside gene matches: 4. CDR3 in amino acids: CASSLASSGYQETQYF. In DNA form, the CDR3 reads TGTGCCAGCAGCTTAGCGTCTAGCGGATACCAAGAGACCCAGTACTTC.

V and J are TRBV29-1 and TRBJ2-7; TRBD2 matches 11 bases. Germline CDR1 reads SQVTM; CDR2 reads ANQGSEA. V lost 8 bases and J lost 0; bases outside the gene matches: 6. The CDR3 consists of 14 residues. CDR3 protein: CSTKLAGDSYEQYF. In DNA, the CDR3 is TGCAGCACGAAACTAGCGGGAGACTCCTACGAGCAGTACTTC.

The chain combines TRBV4-2 with TRBJ2-7, with D perhaps TRBD1 (5 bases). Trimming stripped 3 bases from V and 1 base from J, with 10 bases between. CDR1 is LGHNA and CDR2 is YNFKEQ in the germline V gene. This CDR3 contains 14 residues. CDR3 loop: CASSHRGASYEQYF. The CDR3 coding sequence is TGTGCCAGCAGCCATAGGGGTGCTTCCTACGAGCAGTACTTC.

The V gene is TRBV9, the J gene TRBJ1-1; the match to TRBD1 covers 8 bases. The germline V gene encodes CDR1 SGDLS and CDR2 YYNGEE. After removal of 4 bases from V and 6 bases from J, the junction contained 8 bases not matched to a gene. The CDR3 consists of 14 residues. The chain's CDR3 is CASSTPGQAPEAFF. In DNA form, the CDR3 reads TGTGCCAGCAGCACTCCGGGACAGGCTCCTGAAGCTTTCTTT. Full variable domain (missing parts from reference TRBV9 and TRBJ1-1): DSGVTQTPKHLITATGQRVTLRCSPRSGDLSVYWYQQSLDQGLQFLIQYYNGEERAKGNILERFSAQQFPDLHSELNLSSLELGDSALYFCASSTPGQAPEAFFGQGTRLTVV.

The chain couples TRBV7-6 to TRBJ1-2, with 7 bases that match TRBD1. CDR1 SGHVS and CDR2 FNYEAQ come from the germline V gene. Trimming took 1 base from V and 3 from J; bases not matched to a gene: 8. The CDR3 sequence is 16 residues long. CDR3 bases: TGTGCCAGCAGCTTAGTGGTAGCAGGGGGAGACTATGGCTACACCTTC. Amino acids: CASSLVVAGGDYGYTF.

The genes are TRBV7-9 and TRBJ1-4, with TRBD1 matching over 9 bases. Trimming cost V 5 bases and J 7 bases; bases outside gene matches: 8. CDR3 length: 15 residues. Germline CDR1 and CDR2: SEHNR and FQNEAQ (reference sequence). The CDR3 DNA follows: TGTGCCAGCAGCGCCAGACAGGGGGACGCTGAAAAACTGTTTTTT. This sequence encodes CASSARQGDAEKLFF.

The CDR3 loop reads CASRAGPSYEQYF. In DNA, the CDR3 is TGTGCCTCCAGAGCAGGGCCTTCCTACGAGCAGTACTTC. The chain has TRBV2 and TRBJ2-7; TRBD1 might be the D (5 bases). The CDR3 has 13 residues. Germline loops: CDR1 SNHLY, CDR2 FYNNEI. Trimming took off 11 bases at V and 1 base at J, with 15 bases between the two ends.

J is TRBJ2-3 and V is TRBV19; D perhaps matches TRBD2 (11 bases). V was clipped by 5 bases and J by 2 bases, with 26 bases between them. This CDR3 has 19 residues. Germline-derived CDR1 and CDR2 are LNHDA and SQIVND (reference sequence). CDR3 coding DNA: TGTGCCAGTAGTCCGGGACAGGGGACTAGCGGTAGGGTCACAGATACGCAGTATTTT. It specifies CASSPGQGTSGRVTDTQYF.

Worth noting for this clone: Germline is not matched at one junction end, which may reflect a read error. The identical CDR3 is also encoded by other nucleotide sequences in the sample. V and J are TRBV5-1 and TRBJ1-1, with a tentative D call TRBD1 (6 bases). Germline V gene sequence: CDR1 SGHRS, CDR2 YFSETQ. The CDR3 consists of 14 residues. CDR3 loop: CASSPQGGFTEAFF. The CDR3 DNA sequence: TGCGCCAGCAGCCCACAGGGAGGGTTCACTGAAGCTTTCTTC.

This clone turned up a few times. The chain has TRBV7-9 and TRBJ1-2, with D unresolved. The CDR3 covers 15 residues. V was shortened by 1 base and J by 4 bases, with 13 bases between the two germline ends. Germline-derived CDR1 and CDR2 are SEHNR and FQNEAQ (reference sequence). The CDR3 region has the DNA TGTGCCAGCAGCTTAGGTCCCGGTGTTCCCTATGGCTACACCTTC. Its translation: CASSLGPGVPYGYTF. Full variable domain (rest looked up from reference TRBV7-9 and TRBJ1-2): DTGVSQNPRHKITKRGQNVTFRCDPISEHNRLYWYRQTLGQGPEFLTYFQNEAQLEKSRLLSDRFSAERPKGSFSTLEIQRTEQGDSAMYLCASSLGPGVPYGYTFGSGTRLTVV.

This clone was seen a few times. The rearrangement uses TRBV28 and TRBJ1-5; D call uncertain. Per germline, CDR1 MDHEN and CDR2 SYDVKM. This CDR3 comprises 13 residues. V gave up 8 bases and J gave up 2 bases, with 10 bases separating them. The DNA for the CDR3 is TGTGCCAGCGCACCAGGTGGCAATCAGCCCCAGCATTTT. This translates into CASAPGGNQPQHF.

The V gene is TRBV11-2, the J gene TRBJ2-3; the match to TRBD2 covers 8 bases. Germline V gives CDR1 SGHAT, CDR2 FQNNGV. The CDR3 loop spans 16 amino acids. V lost 5 bases and J lost 2; bases outside the gene matches: 9. The CDR3 bases are TGTGCCAGCAGCCGGGAGGGGCAGCTTTCCACAGATACGCAGTATTTT. The encoded protein is CASSREGQLSTDTQYF.